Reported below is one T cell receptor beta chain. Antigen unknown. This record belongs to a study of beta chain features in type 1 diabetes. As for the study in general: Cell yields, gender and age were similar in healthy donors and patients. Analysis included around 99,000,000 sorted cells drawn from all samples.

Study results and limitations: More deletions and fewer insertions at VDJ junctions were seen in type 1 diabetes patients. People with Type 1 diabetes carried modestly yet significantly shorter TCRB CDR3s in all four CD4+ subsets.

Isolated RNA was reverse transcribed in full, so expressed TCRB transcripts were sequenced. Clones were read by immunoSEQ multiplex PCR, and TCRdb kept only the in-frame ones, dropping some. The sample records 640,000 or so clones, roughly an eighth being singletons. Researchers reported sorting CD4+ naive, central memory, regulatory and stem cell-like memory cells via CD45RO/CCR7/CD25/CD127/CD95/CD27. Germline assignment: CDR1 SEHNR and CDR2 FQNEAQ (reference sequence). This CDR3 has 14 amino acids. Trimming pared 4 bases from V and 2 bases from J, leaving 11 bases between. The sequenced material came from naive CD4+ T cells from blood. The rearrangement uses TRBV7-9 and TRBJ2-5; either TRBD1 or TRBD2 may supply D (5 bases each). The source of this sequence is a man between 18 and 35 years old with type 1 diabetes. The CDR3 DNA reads TGTGCCAGCAGCTGGGGCGCGGGTCAAGAGACCCAGTACTTC. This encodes CASSWGAGQETQYF.